Below, one TCR beta chain is given with its context. The data belong to a study of blood T cell repertoires in COVID-19. Overall study context: Whether acute or convalescent, the COVID-19 samples came from the United States, Italy and Spain. T cells, B-cell-depleted T cells, or PBMCs provided the cDNA or gDNA that served as material.

Original methodology: Quantification of nucleated cells was approximated via reference gene primer amplification. Sequenced by immunoSEQ multiplex PCR; TCRdb stores in-frame clones only, minus some. Clonal size and the V and J genes are those of that table, whereas D and trimming came from the DNA. The data contain approximately 27,000 clones, just over 85% of them singletons. Specimen: peripheral blood. The clonotype comes from a man aged 65 to 79 with acute or convalescent COVID-19.

CDR3 DNA sequence: TGTGCCAGCGGGCGAACAGGGACCAACTATGGCTACACCTTC. Protein sequence: CASGRTGTNYGYTF. This chain connects TRBV7-9 to TRBJ1-2; D is possibly TRBD1 (6 bases). Germline V gene lookup returns CDR1 SEHNR and CDR2 FQNEAQ (reference sequence). V lost 8 bases and J lost 2, with 15 bases in between. The CDR3 totals 14 residues.